Listed below are T cell receptor beta chains from one sample, sequenced in a study of PD-1 blockade in classical Hodgkin lymphoma. Sequencing was performed with immunoSEQ multiplex PCR; in TCRdb, only in-frame clones are kept and a portion is missing. Altogether around 25,000 clones are present, around two thirds being singletons, with the ten largest covering 10% to 15%. Sequenced material: peripheral blood mononuclear cells (PBMCs), taken before the second cycle of nivolumab. Receptors originate from a human donor with classical Hodgkin lymphoma. The CDR3 runs from the conserved cysteine through the conserved F or W. Each record gives: J gene, D gene, V gene, clone size, CDR3 DNA, CDR3 protein. The D gene is left open where the match is weak. For some rows the clone size is stated as once, few or many, or as a class when expanded; others skip it.

>TRBJ2-7|TRBD1|TRBV14|NA
TGTGCCAGCAGCCCTCAGGGACAGGGTTTTTACGAGCAGTACTTC
CASSPQGQGFYEQYF
>TRBJ1-5|NA|TRBV4-3|few
TGCGCCAGCAGGTCCCGAGGGTGTCAGCCCCAGCATTTT
CASRSRGCQPQHF
>TRBJ1-5|NA|TRBV6-6|few
TGTGCCAGCAGTGGTGGTTTCGGGCCCCAGCATTTT
CASSGGFGPQHF
>TRBJ2-1|NA|TRBV30|NA
TGTGCCTGGAGTTTCGTGTCAGGGGCGTCTCGGTTCTTC
CAWSFVSGASRFF
>TRBJ2-7|TRBD1|TRBV29-1|NA
TGCAGCGTTTTTTTCGGGACAGTATTCTACGAGCAGTACTTC
CSVFFGTVFYEQYF
>TRBJ1-2|NA|TRBV9|NA
TGTGCCAGCAGCGTTACAGAGAACCTCTATGGCTACACCTTC
CASSVTENLYGYTF
>TRBJ2-6|NA|TRBV11-2|NA
TGTGCCAGCAGCTTAGATGGGGCCAACGTCCTGACTTTC
CASSLDGANVLTF
>TRBJ1-5|NA|TRBV19|NA
TGTGCCAGTAGTGTTCCGGGGCCCGGGGGGTATCAGCCCCAGCATTTT
CASSVPGPGGYQPQHF
>TRBJ2-3|NA|TRBV5-6|NA
TGTGCCAGCAGCTTGGATGTGCACAGCACAGATACGCAGTATTTT
CASSLDVHSTDTQYF
>TRBJ2-1|NA|TRBV18|NA
TGTGCCAGCTGCCCGACAGGACCTTACAATGAGCAGTTCTTC
CASCPTGPYNEQFF
>TRBJ2-7|NA|TRBV7-9|NA
TGTGCCAGCAGCTTAGATCTTATACCTACGAAGCAGTACTTC
CASSLDLIPTKQYF
>TRBJ2-1|NA|TRBV4-3|NA
TGCGCCAGCAGCCAAGAATCGGCCTTAACCGGGACTGTACACAATGAGCAGTTCTTC
CASSQESALTGTVHNEQFF
>TRBJ2-3|NA|TRBV5-4|NA
TGTGCCAGCAGCTTTGGCGGGAGCACAGATACGCAGTATTTT
CASSFGGSTDTQYF
>TRBJ2-7|NA|TRBV29-1|NA
TGCAGCGCCAGCCGGGGGCCCTACGAGCAGTACTTC
CSASRGPYEQYF
>TRBJ1-1|TRBD1|TRBV6-6|NA
TGTGCCAGCAGTTTGACAGGGGTCGGCACTGAAGCTTTCTTT
CASSLTGVGTEAFF
>TRBJ1-1|NA|TRBV2|NA
TGTGCCAGCAGTCCATACACGAACAATAAAGAAGCTTTCTTT
CASSPYTNNKEAFF
>TRBJ2-7|NA|TRBV6-6|NA
TGTGCCAGCAGTTACGGCGCGGGTGACGCCTACGAGCAGTACTTC
CASSYGAGDAYEQYF
>TRBJ2-1|TRBD2|TRBV19|NA
TGTGCCAGTAGCTACATAGCGGGAATTAACAATGAGCAGTTCTTC
CASSYIAGINNEQFF
>TRBJ1-2|NA|TRBV27|few
TGTGCCAGCAGTTTACGGGGCCCTTACAACTATGGCTACACCTTC
CASSLRGPYNYGYTF
>TRBJ2-1|NA|TRBV18|NA
TGTGCCAGCTCACCCTACCATGACAGCGCCAATGAGCAGTTCTTC
CASSPYHDSANEQFF
>TRBJ1-3|NA|TRBV30|NA
TGTGCCTGGAGTGATCGTAACACCATATATTTT
CAWSDRNTIYF
>TRBJ1-1|NA|TRBV7-2|NA
TGTGCCAGCAGCTTGAGGGTCATTGTCACTGAAGCTTTCTTT
CASSLRVIVTEAFF
>TRBJ2-2|TRBD2|TRBV10-3|NA
TGTGCCGCATCCGGGACTAGTAACACCGGGGAGCTGTTTTTT
CAASGTSNTGELFF
>TRBJ1-2|TRBD1|TRBV7-9|NA
TGTGCCAGCAGCCCCCCGGGACAGGGCGTCTATGGCTACACCTTC
CASSPPGQGVYGYTF
>TRBJ2-7|NA|TRBV5-1|NA
TGCGCCAGCAGTGGGAAGAGCTCCTACGAGCAGTACTTC
CASSGKSSYEQYF
>TRBJ2-7|NA|TRBV28|NA
TGTGCCAGCAGTCCGGACAGCTGGGGCTACGAGCAGTACTTC
CASSPDSWGYEQYF
>TRBJ1-1|TRBD1|TRBV6-5|NA
TGTGCCAGCAGTTACCGTGACAGGGGATCAACTGAAGCTTTCTTT
CASSYRDRGSTEAFF
>TRBJ2-7|TRBD1|TRBV6-1|NA
TGTGCCAGCAGCGGATGGGACAGGGTGGGGTACGAGCAGTACTTC
CASSGWDRVGYEQYF
>TRBJ2-1|TRBD2|TRBV10-3|few
TGTGCCATCAGCGTCGGACTAGCGGGGGGGCAGGCTGAGCAGTTCTTC
CAISVGLAGGQAEQFF
>TRBJ2-2|TRBD1|TRBV5-1|NA
TGCGCCAGCAGCTCACTCCCGGGACAGGGAGCCGGGGAGCTGTTTTTT
CASSSLPGQGAGELFF
>TRBJ2-7|NA|TRBV28|NA
TGTGCCAGCAGTTCGGTCCCCTCCTACGAGCAGTACTTC
CASSSVPSYEQYF
>TRBJ1-4|TRBD1|TRBV25-1|medium-sized
TGTGCCAGCAGTGGGGACAGGGATTATGAAAAACTGTTTTTT
CASSGDRDYEKLFF
>TRBJ1-6|NA|TRBV5-1|NA
TGCGCCAGCAGCTTGGTGGGGTGGGCCATCGAGGGAGCCAATTCACCCCTCCACTTT
CASSLVGWAIEGANSPLHF
>TRBJ1-1|TRBD1|TRBV6-1|once
TGTGCCAGCAAAATTGCAGGGGGCCGGACTGAAGCTTTCTTT
CASKIAGGRTEAFF
>TRBJ1-2|NA|TRBV28|NA
TGTGCCAGCAGTTTGGCCGATCAATATGGCTACACCTTC
CASSLADQYGYTF
>TRBJ2-7|TRBD1|TRBV10-3|NA
TGTGCCATCACCAACCCAACGCCGGGACAGGGGACCTACGAGCAGTACTTC
CAITNPTPGQGTYEQYF
>TRBJ2-2|NA|TRBV13|few
TGTGCCAGCAGCCCCCAGTCCAGGGAACACACCGGGGAGCTGTTTTTT
CASSPQSREHTGELFF
>TRBJ2-7|TRBD1|TRBV7-2|medium-sized
TGTGCCAGCAGCTTAGGAAGGGGGCTCTCCTACGAGCAGTACTTC
CASSLGRGLSYEQYF
>TRBJ1-1|NA|TRBV6-5|NA
TGTGCCAGCAGGACAGCCATGAACACTGAAGCTTTCTTT
CASRTAMNTEAFF
>TRBJ2-2|TRBD1|TRBV6-5|NA
TGTGCCAGCCAGGGCAGGGGGACCGGGGAGCTGTTTTTT
CASQGRGTGELFF
>TRBJ2-5|NA|TRBV28|NA
TGTGCCAGCAGTTTTAGGGGGGGCAGGGAGACCCAGTACTTC
CASSFRGGRETQYF
>TRBJ1-2|NA|TRBV7-2|NA
TGTGCCAGCAGCCCTCAGGACGGATCCTATGGCTACACCTTC
CASSPQDGSYGYTF
>TRBJ2-3|NA|TRBV5-1|few
TGCGCCAGCAGCTTCGGGACGCTCACAGATACGCAGTATTTT
CASSFGTLTDTQYF
>TRBJ2-1|TRBD1|TRBV7-7|NA
TGTGCCAGCAGCTTGGGACAGCACTACAATGAGCAGTTCTTC
CASSLGQHYNEQFF
>TRBJ1-2|NA|TRBV7-2|NA
TGTGCCAGCAGCTTAAACGAAAGAAGGTTTAGTAACGGCTACACCTTC
CASSLNERRFSNGYTF
>TRBJ1-2|TRBD1|TRBV4-1|NA
TGCGCCAGCAGCCACCTCTGGGACAGGGGGCGCAAAGGCTACACCTTC
CASSHLWDRGRKGYTF
>TRBJ1-6|TRBD1|TRBV6-5|once
TGTGCCAGCAGTTCCGGACAGGGGGCGCGTTCACCCCTCCACTTT
CASSSGQGARSPLHF
>TRBJ2-7|NA|TRBV7-8|once
TGTGCCAGCATCCGACGGCGGGGAAGCGAGCAGTACTTC
CASIRRRGSEQYF